Below are 5 T cell receptor beta chains sequenced from a single sample in a study of neurological immune-mediated disorders. MiXCR, run by TCRdb on the 5' RACE reads, gives a single entry per CDR3 protein. This sample has 74,000 or so distinct CDR3 sequences; approximately 9.4% occur once, and the top ten carry less than 2%. The sequencing sample was made of PBMCs. All receptors derive from a man aged 50-59 years in good health.

Many counts were recorded for this clonotype. The chain joins TRBV24-1 to TRBJ2-2; the match to TRBD1 covers 11 bases. V was pared by 4 bases and J by 5 bases, with 8 bases of the junction left unmatched. Germline CDR1 KGHDR, CDR2 SFDVKD. The CDR3 length is 17 residues. This CDR3 reads CATSEPTGTGGTGELFF. In nucleotides, the CDR3 is TGTGCCACCAGTGAGCCCACCGGGACAGGGGGGACCGGGGAGCTGTTTTTT.

This clonotype occurred many times. The DNA of the CDR3 is TGCAGTGCTAGAGATTGGAACGGGGGGGGTGCCACAGATACGCAGTATTTT. Translated, it gives CSARDWNGGGATDTQYF. The chain uses TRBV20-1 and TRBJ2-3, with 8 bases lining up with TRBD2. The germline V gene has CDR1 DFQATT and CDR2 SNEGSKA (reference sequence). The ends lost 0 bases at V and 2 bases at J; junction bases unmatched: 10. The CDR3 totals 17 residues.

Many counts were recorded for this clonotype. J is TRBJ1-6 and V is TRBV25-1; a weak D match, TRBD1 (6 bases). CDR3 length equals 14 residues. The ends were cut back, 2 bases at V and 9 bases at J, with 11 bases in the middle. Germline lookup yields CDR1 MGHDK and CDR2 SYGVNS. Written as DNA, the CDR3 is TGTGCCAGCAGTGAAATAGGCAGGGGTTCACCCCTCCACTTT. This sequence encodes CASSEIGRGSPLHF.

The V and J genes are TRBV11-2 and TRBJ1-2; tentatively, D is TRBD1 (5 bases). The CDR3 has 14 residues. CDR1 is SGHAT and CDR2 is FQNNGV in the germline V gene. The germline V and J ends were trimmed by 3 bases and 8 bases, with 16 bases remaining between them. CDR3 in amino acids: CASSFSFQGGGYTF. In DNA, the CDR3 is TGTGCCAGCAGCTTTAGCTTTCAGGGTGGAGGCTACACCTTC.

This clonotype was seen many times. The chain couples TRBV6-5 to TRBJ2-5; D tentatively reads TRBD1 or TRBD2 (6 bases each). Germline V gene sequence: CDR1 MNHEY, CDR2 SVGAGI. Trimming pared 6 bases from V and 1 base from J, leaving 15 bases between. CDR3 length: 15 amino acids. The CDR3 sequence is CASRRQEGGQETQYF. CDR3 nucleotides: TGTGCCAGCAGGCGACAGGAGGGGGGCCAAGAGACCCAGTACTTC.